These T cell receptor beta chains were read from a single sample in a study of blood T cells in healthy people across ages. TCRdb recomputed calls from the 5' RACE reads with MiXCR, one row per CDR3 protein. The profile shows around 1,000,000 distinct CDR3 sequences, around 27% of them singletons. The same data also contributed to another study, on T cells of mothers and their children.

Material: blood. These receptors came from a girl aged 2 to 10 in good health. The CDR3 runs from the conserved cysteine through the conserved F or W. The D gene is left open where the match is weak. Clone size is shown for a subset of rows, as once, few, many or a class of expanded clone.

J gene: TRBJ2-3
clone size: .
D gene: .
CDR3 length: 14
V gene: TRBV5-5
CDR3 protein: CASSGYSSTDTQYF
CDR3 DNA: TGTGCCAGCAGCGGGTACTCTAGCACAGATACGCAGTATTTT

J gene: TRBJ2-3
clone size: .
D gene: .
CDR3 length: 14
V gene: TRBV5-1
CDR3 protein: CASSLEPVGDTQYF
CDR3 DNA: TGCGCCAGCAGCTTAGAGCCCGTCGGAGATACGCAGTATTTT

J gene: TRBJ2-1
clone size: .
D gene: TRBD1
CDR3 length: 15
V gene: TRBV2
CDR3 protein: CASSVGQGAINEQFF
CDR3 DNA: TGTGCCAGCAGTGTCGGACAGGGGGCCATAAATGAGCAGTTCTTC

J gene: TRBJ1-1
clone size: .
D gene: .
CDR3 length: 11
V gene: TRBV10-2
CDR3 protein: CASSDGYGAFF
CDR3 DNA: TGCGCCAGCAGTGATGGCTACGGAGCTTTCTTT

J gene: TRBJ2-3
clone size: .
D gene: .
CDR3 length: 15
V gene: TRBV12-3/TRBV12-4
CDR3 protein: CASSPTALTTDTQYF
CDR3 DNA: TGTGCCAGCAGCCCCACGGCTCTAACAACAGATACGCAGTATTTT

J gene: TRBJ2-5
clone size: many
D gene: TRBD2
CDR3 length: 16
V gene: TRBV10-3
CDR3 protein: CAISDPGREEQETQYF
CDR3 DNA: TGTGCCATCAGTGACCCGGGGCGGGAGGAACAAGAGACCCAGTACTTC

J gene: TRBJ1-6
clone size: .
D gene: .
CDR3 length: 15
V gene: TRBV10-3
CDR3 protein: CAIRNRTGYNSPLHF
CDR3 DNA: TGTGCCATCAGGAACCGAACAGGGTACAATTCACCCCTCCACTTT

J gene: TRBJ1-1
clone size: .
D gene: .
CDR3 length: 16
V gene: TRBV4-3
CDR3 protein: CASSQVPPRLNTEAFF
CDR3 DNA: TGCGCCAGCAGCCAAGTCCCCCCCAGACTGAACACTGAAGCCTTCTTT

J gene: TRBJ2-7
clone size: few
D gene: .
CDR3 length: 14
V gene: TRBV7-3
CDR3 protein: CASSLLAPEGEQYF
CDR3 DNA: TGTGCCAGCAGCCTACTAGCACCGGAGGGGGAGCAGTACTTC

J gene: TRBJ2-3
clone size: .
D gene: .
CDR3 length: 12
V gene: TRBV29-1
CDR3 protein: CSVVKDTDTQYF
CDR3 DNA: TGCAGCGTTGTCAAAGACACAGATACGCAGTATTTT

J gene: TRBJ1-2
clone size: few
D gene: TRBD1
CDR3 length: 14
V gene: TRBV7-9
CDR3 protein: CASSRFDTGGGYTF
CDR3 DNA: TGTGCCAGCAGCCGATTTGACACAGGGGGCGGCTACACCTTC

J gene: TRBJ2-3
clone size: few
D gene: TRBD2
CDR3 length: 17
V gene: TRBV20-1
CDR3 protein: CSARDGALRGGPDTQYF
CDR3 DNA: TGCAGTGCTAGAGATGGGGCCTTGCGGGGGGGCCCAGATACGCAGTATTTT

J gene: TRBJ2-2
clone size: .
D gene: .
CDR3 length: 14
V gene: TRBV6-2/TRBV6-3
CDR3 protein: CASRPQGITGELFF
CDR3 DNA: TGTGCCAGCAGACCTCAGGGGATCACCGGGGAGCTGTTTTTT

J gene: TRBJ2-7
clone size: many
D gene: .
CDR3 length: 13
V gene: TRBV12-3/TRBV12-4
CDR3 protein: CASSLIGSYEQYF
CDR3 DNA: TGTGCCAGCAGCTTAATCGGCTCCTACGAGCAGTACTTC

J gene: TRBJ2-7
clone size: few
D gene: .
CDR3 length: 11
V gene: TRBV9
CDR3 protein: CASSVGNEQYF
CDR3 DNA: TGTGCCAGCAGCGTAGGGAACGAGCAGTACTTC